This T cell receptor (beta chain) was documented in a study of low-dose radiotherapy and immunotherapy resistance in tumors. This clonotype was detected ten times or more. With TRAV- and TRBV-specific primers, first-strand cDNA was made, covering the alpha and beta chains. For amplifying TCRs, the PCR ran for approximately 21 cycles with Phusion, which was used together with a constant-region primer and the adapter on the V primers. Each CDR3 protein gets one entry after TCRdb re-called the reads with MiXCR. The repertoire holds some 38,000 distinct CDR3 sequences, with 20% to 25% as singletons. Time point in this sample: after trial treatment. This sample's treatment: LDRT plus nivolumab, ipilimumab, low-dose cyclophosphamide and aspirin (RACIN trial). This CDR3 is built from 12 residues. Germline CDR1 reads DFQATT; CDR2 reads SNEGSKA (reference sequence). Trimming stripped 2 bases from V and 1 base from J, with 5 bases between.

The clonotype originates from a female donor with ovarian cancer. The V call is TRBV20-1, the J call TRBJ1-2; no clear D. The sample was PBMCs, taken after low-dose radiotherapy plus immunotherapy. The CDR3 nucleotides are TGCAGTGCTAGAACACATAACTATGGCTACACCTTC. Translation: CSARTHNYGYTF.